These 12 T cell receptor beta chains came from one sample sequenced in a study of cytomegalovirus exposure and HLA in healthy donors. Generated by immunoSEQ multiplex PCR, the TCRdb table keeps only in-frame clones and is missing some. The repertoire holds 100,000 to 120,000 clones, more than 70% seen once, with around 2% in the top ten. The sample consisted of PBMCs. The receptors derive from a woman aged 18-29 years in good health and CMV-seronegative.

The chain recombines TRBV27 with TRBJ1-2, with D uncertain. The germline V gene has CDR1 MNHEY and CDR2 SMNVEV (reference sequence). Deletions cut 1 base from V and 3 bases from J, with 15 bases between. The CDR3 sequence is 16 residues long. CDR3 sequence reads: CASSLLEEARDYGYTF. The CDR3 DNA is TGTGCCAGCAGTTTATTGGAGGAAGCACGGGACTATGGCTACACCTTC.

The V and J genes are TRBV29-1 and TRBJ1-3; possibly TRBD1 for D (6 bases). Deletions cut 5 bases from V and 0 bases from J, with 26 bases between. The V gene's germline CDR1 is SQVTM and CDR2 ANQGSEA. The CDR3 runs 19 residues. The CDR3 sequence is CSVRTILSTGRSSGNTIYF. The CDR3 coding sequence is TGCAGCGTTCGAACCATATTATCGACAGGCCGAAGCTCTGGAAACACCATATATTTT. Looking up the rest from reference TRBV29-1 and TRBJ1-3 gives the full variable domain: SAVISQKPSRDICQRGTSLTIQCQVDSQVTMMFWYRQQPGQSLTLIATANQGSEATYESGFVIDKFPISRPNLTFSTLTVSNMSPEDSSIYLCSVRTILSTGRSSGNTIYFGEGSWLTVV.

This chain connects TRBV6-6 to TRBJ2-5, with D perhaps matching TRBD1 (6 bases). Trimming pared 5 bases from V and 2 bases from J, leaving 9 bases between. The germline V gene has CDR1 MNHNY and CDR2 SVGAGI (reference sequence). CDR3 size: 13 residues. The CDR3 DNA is TGTGCCAGCAGTAGACAGGATCAAGAGACCCAGTACTTC. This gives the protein CASSRQDQETQYF.

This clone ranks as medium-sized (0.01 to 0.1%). The CDR3 reads CASSFAGTYEQYF. CDR3 DNA: TGTGCCAGCAGTTTTGCGGGAACCTACGAGCAGTACTTC. This chain links TRBV27 with TRBJ2-7; D perhaps matches TRBD2 (6 bases). The V and J ends lost 3 bases and 2 bases respectively, with 8 bases between them. Germline values: CDR1 MNHEY, CDR2 SMNVEV (reference sequence). This CDR3 comprises 13 residues.

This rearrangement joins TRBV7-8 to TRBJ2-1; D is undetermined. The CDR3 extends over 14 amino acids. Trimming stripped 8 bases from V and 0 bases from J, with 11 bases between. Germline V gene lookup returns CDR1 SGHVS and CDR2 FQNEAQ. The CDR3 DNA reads TGTGCCAGCGAGAGATCGAGCTCCTACAATGAGCAGTTCTTC. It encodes CASERSSSYNEQFF.

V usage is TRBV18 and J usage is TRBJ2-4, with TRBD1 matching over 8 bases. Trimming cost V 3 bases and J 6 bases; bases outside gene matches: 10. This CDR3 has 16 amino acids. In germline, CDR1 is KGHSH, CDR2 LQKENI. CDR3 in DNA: TGTGCCAGCTCACCGGGGGCAGGGGGCAAAGGAAACATTCAGTACTTC. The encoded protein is CASSPGAGGKGNIQYF.

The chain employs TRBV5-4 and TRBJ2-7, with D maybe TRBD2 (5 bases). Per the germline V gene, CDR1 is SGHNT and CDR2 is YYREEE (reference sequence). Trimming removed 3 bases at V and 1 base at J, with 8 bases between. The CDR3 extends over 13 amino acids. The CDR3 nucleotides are TGTGCCAGCAGCTCCCGGGGTTCCTACGAGCAGTACTTC. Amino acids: CASSSRGSYEQYF.

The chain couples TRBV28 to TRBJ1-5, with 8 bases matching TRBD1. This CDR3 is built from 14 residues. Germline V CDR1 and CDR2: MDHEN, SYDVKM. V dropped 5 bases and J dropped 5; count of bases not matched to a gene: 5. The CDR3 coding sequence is TGTGCCAGCAGTCCAAGGACAGGGCATCAGCCCCAGCATTTT. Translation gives CASSPRTGHQPQHF.

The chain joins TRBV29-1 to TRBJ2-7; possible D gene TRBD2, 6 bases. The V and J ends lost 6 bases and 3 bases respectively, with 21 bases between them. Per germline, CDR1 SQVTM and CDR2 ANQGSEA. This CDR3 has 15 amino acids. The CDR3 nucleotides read TGCAGCGTCCTGGGGACGGGACTCAGAAACTACGAGCAGTACTTC. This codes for CSVLGTGLRNYEQYF.

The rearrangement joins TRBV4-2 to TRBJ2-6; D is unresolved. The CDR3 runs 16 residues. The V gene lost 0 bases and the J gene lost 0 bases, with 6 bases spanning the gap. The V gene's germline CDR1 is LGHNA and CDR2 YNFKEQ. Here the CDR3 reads CASSQDSSSGANVLTF. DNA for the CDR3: TGTGCCAGCAGCCAAGATAGCAGCTCTGGGGCCAACGTCCTGACTTTC.

The CDR3 sequence: CASRSKTGGRFGYTF. CDR3 DNA sequence: TGTGCCAGCAGATCTAAGACAGGGGGCAGGTTTGGCTACACCTTC. The chain combines TRBV2 with TRBJ1-2; 10 nucleotides align to TRBD1. V trimming: 6 bases; J trimming: 7 bases; junction bases outside the gene matches: 11. Looked up from germline, CDR1 is SNHLY and CDR2 is FYNNEI. CDR3 length: 15 residues.

CDR3 nucleotide sequence: TGTGCCAGCAGTGCTGATGGGACAGGTACCTACGAGCAGTACTTC. It is translated as CASSADGTGTYEQYF. The V call is TRBV2, the J call TRBJ2-7; 8 bases match TRBD1. The CDR3 covers 15 residues. Germline loops: CDR1 SNHLY, CDR2 FYNNEI. Unmatched junction bases numbered 7, after V lost 4 bases and J lost 2 bases.